Listed below are T cell receptor beta chains from one sample, sequenced in a study of blood T cell repertoires in COVID-19. Here immunoSEQ multiplex PCR was the method, and the copy in TCRdb shows in-frame clones only, minus some. This table has more than 95,000 clones, roughly four fifths appearing once. The source material was peripheral blood. The source of these receptors is a man between 50 and 59 years old with acute or convalescent COVID-19. Both conserved end residues are part of each CDR3. A clone size is listed for some rows: how often the clone was seen (once, few, many), or a class if it is expanded.

v_call,clone_size,cdr3_aa
TRBV6-5,.,CASSLDRNYGYTF
TRBV5-1,.,CASSASTGANEQFF
TRBV5-4,once,CASSLKQGHGTQYF
TRBV4-1,.,CASSQNRGNGQYF
TRBV19,.,CASSGTSGGREQFF
TRBV5-4,.,CASSFDRGHEQYF
TRBV10-2,.,CASSESLSGGPNNSPLHF
TRBV2,.,CASSPTVGYTF
TRBV19,.,CASTRGSDQPQHF
TRBV18,.,CASSRTGASLEQYF
TRBV7-6,.,CASSPFPSGAVQGELFF
TRBV4-1,.,CASSHPGGGSTDTQYF
TRBV28,.,CASSSRLAAYEQYF
TRBV7-9,.,CASSLSLNSYEQYF
TRBV6-6,.,CASSYGTGAYEQYF
TRBV25-1,few,CASSESGTAYSYGYTF
TRBV4-1,.,CASSQGGRTGADTQYF
TRBV10-3,.,CAISGQGNAEAFF
TRBV18,.,CASSPSGLAGGHREQFF
TRBV28,.,CASADRGAFF
TRBV9,.,CASSVPGQANYGYTF
TRBV6-5,.,CASSRERSYNEQFF
TRBV11-2,.,CAIPGTVNSPLHF
TRBV29-1,few,CSVPAGGRNTGELFF
TRBV6-5,once,CASRRQAGGYTF
TRBV4-2,.,CASSQGMGLEGYEQYF